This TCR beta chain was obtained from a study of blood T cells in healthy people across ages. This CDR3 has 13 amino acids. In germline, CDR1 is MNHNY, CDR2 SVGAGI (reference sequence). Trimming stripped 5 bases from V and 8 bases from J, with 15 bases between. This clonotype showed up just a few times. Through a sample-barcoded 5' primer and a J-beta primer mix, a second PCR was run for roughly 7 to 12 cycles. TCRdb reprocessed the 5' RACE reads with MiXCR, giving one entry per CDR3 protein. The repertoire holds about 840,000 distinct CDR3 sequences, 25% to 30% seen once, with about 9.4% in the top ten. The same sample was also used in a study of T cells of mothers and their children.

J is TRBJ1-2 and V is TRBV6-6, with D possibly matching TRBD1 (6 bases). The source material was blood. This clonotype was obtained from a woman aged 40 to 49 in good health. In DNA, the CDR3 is TGTGCCAGCAGTGCTTTACAGGGTCGAGGCTACACCTTC. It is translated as CASSALQGRGYTF.